The entry that follows covers one T cell receptor beta chain sequence. What it binds is not known. The sample belongs to a study of CD8 T cells in ankylosing spondylitis. Looked up from germline, CDR1 is MNHNY and CDR2 is SVGAGI (reference sequence). Unmatched junction bases numbered 3, after V lost 7 bases and J lost 2 bases. The CDR3 extends over 13 amino acids. Researchers built TCR beta libraries using quantitative 5'-RACE with molecular barcodes. TCRdb re-analysed the 5' RACE reads in MiXCR, keeping a single row per CDR3 protein. Of just under 550,000 distinct CDR3 sequences detected, over 9.5% appear once; the ten largest clones hold nearly 7%. Broader study findings: Disease-linked clones, CD8+, were relatively rare in peripheral blood. Reports say disease-linked clones showed up significantly more in matched ankylosing spondylitis synovial fluid. A motif of eight highly homologous TCR beta variants was seen as apparently characteristic of ankylosing spondylitis blood.

Sequencing was done on a sample of blood, either unsorted or a sorted T cell fraction (not recorded which). The rearrangement joins TRBV6-6 to TRBJ2-7, with TRBD2 matching 9 bases. The receptor comes from a male donor with ankylosing spondylitis. This CDR3 reads CASIGGRAYEQYF. The CDR3 DNA sequence: TGTGCCAGCATAGGCGGGAGGGCCTACGAGCAGTACTTC.